Each of the 6 T cell receptor beta chains below was sequenced from the same sample in a study of shared clonotypes between healthy human individuals. Here immunoSEQ multiplex PCR was the method, and the copy in TCRdb shows in-frame clones only, minus some. This repertoire shows millions of clones, roughly 96% found once; its top ten account for 0.13%. The sample consisted of naive CD4+ T cells sorted from blood. Regarding subset: CD45RA+ positively selected. The receptors derive from a man aged 18 to 29 in good health.

The V call is TRBV5-6, the J call TRBJ1-5; D is possibly TRBD1 (5 bases). This CDR3 region has 15 residues. Trimming shortened V by 4 bases and J by 0 bases, and 11 bases separated the two germline ends. Germline CDR1 and CDR2: SGHDT and YYEEEE. CDR3 loop: CASSVGLDSNQPQHF. The CDR3 DNA reads as TGTGCCAGCAGCGTGGGACTTGATAGCAATCAGCCCCAGCATTTT.

The CDR3 DNA follows: TGTGCCTGGGGGGCCGGGGCGGTTTACGAGCAGTACTTC. It specifies CAWGAGAVYEQYF. V is TRBV30 and J is TRBJ2-7; D may be TRBD1 or TRBD2 (5 bases each). This CDR3 region has 13 residues. V lost 5 bases and J lost 4, with 15 bases in between. Germline-derived CDR1 and CDR2 are GTSNPN and SVGIG (reference sequence).

Details on this clone: Other DNA sequences within the sample encode an identical CDR3. The chain joins TRBV5-1 to TRBJ1-1, with D tentatively TRBD1 (5 bases). The CDR3 covers 14 residues. Germline-derived CDR1 and CDR2 are SGHRS and YFSETQ. Trimming took 1 base from V and 1 from J, leaving 8 bases between them. CDR3 loop: CASSLRGANTEAFF. For the CDR3, the DNA is TGCGCCAGCAGCTTGAGAGGGGCGAACACTGAAGCTTTCTTT.

The count of this clone is one. The rearrangement links TRBV6-1 to TRBJ2-3; D unresolved. The length of the CDR3 is 14 residues. V gave up 4 bases and J gave up 4 bases, with 12 bases separating them. Germline V CDR1 and CDR2: MNHNS, SASEGT. CDR3 sequence reads: CASSARLRADTQYF. CDR3 bases: TGTGCCAGCAGTGCTAGGTTGCGAGCAGATACGCAGTATTTT.

The V and J genes are TRBV5-1 and TRBJ2-7; 7 positions agree with TRBD2. Germline trimming cut 5 bases from V and 0 bases from J; bases unmatched to any gene: 5. Germline CDR1 is SGHRS and CDR2 is YFSETQ. The CDR3 contains 14 residues. The CDR3 is CASRLAVSSYEQYF. The CDR3 DNA sequence: TGCGCCAGCAGGCTAGCGGTGAGCTCCTACGAGCAGTACTTC.

This chain connects TRBV6-1 to TRBJ2-7, with TRBD2 identical over 8 bases. Germline CDR1 and CDR2: MNHNS and SASEGT. V was pared by 6 bases and J by 5 bases, with 6 bases of the junction left unmatched. This CDR3 has 13 amino acids. The CDR3 loop is CASSTGTRDEQYF. CDR3 sequence (DNA): TGTGCCAGCAGCACCGGGACTAGAGACGAGCAGTACTTC.